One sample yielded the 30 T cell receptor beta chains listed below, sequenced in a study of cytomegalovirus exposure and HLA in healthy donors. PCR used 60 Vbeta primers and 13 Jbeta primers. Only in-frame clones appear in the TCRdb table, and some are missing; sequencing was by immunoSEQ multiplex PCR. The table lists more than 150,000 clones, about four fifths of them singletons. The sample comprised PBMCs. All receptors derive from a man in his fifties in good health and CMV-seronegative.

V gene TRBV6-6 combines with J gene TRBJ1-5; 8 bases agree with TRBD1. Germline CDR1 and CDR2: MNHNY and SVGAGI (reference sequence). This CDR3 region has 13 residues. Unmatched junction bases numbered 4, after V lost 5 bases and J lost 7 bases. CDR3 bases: TGTGCCAGCAGTGACAGGGGACTCCAGCCCCAGCATTTT. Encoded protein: CASSDRGLQPQHF.

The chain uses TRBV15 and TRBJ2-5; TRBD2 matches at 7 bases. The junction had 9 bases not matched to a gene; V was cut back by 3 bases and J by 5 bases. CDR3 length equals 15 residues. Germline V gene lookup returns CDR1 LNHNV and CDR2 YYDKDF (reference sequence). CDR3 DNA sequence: TGTGCCACCAGCAGCGGGAGGTCCCCATTCGAGACCCAGTACTTC. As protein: CATSSGRSPFETQYF.

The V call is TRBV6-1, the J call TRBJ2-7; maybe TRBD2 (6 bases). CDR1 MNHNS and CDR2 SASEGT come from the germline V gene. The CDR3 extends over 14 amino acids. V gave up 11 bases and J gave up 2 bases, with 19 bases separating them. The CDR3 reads CACSGVRVPYEQYF. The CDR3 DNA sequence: TGTGCCTGCTCGGGAGTGAGGGTCCCCTACGAGCAGTACTTC.

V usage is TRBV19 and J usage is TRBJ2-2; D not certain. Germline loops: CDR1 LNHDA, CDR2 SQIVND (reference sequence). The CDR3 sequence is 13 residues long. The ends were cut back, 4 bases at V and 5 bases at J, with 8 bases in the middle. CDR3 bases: TGTGCCAGTAGTACGACGGAGACCGGGGAGCTGTTTTTT. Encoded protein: CASSTTETGELFF.

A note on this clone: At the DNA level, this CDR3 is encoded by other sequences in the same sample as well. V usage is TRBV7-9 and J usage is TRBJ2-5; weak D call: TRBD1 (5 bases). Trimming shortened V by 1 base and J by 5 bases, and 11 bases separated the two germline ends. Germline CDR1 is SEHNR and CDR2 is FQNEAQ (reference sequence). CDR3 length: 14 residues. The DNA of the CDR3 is TGTGCCAGCAGCTTAGGGCAGGGTGAGGAGACCCAGTACTTC. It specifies CASSLGQGEETQYF.

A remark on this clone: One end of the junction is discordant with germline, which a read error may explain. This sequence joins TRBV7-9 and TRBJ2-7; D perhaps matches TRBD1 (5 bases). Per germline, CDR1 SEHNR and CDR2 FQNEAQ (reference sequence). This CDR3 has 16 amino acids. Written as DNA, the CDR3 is TGTTCCAGCAGCTTAGTCGGTCCGGCAGGTGGGGCCGAGCAGTACTTC. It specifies CSSSLVGPAGGAEQYF. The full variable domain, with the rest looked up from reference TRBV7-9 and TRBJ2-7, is DTGVSQNPRHKITKRGQNVTFRCDPISEHNRLYWYRQTLGQGPEFLTYFQNEAQLEKSRLLSDRFSAERPKGSFSTLEIQRTEQGDSAMYLCSSSLVGPAGGAEQYFGPGTRLTVT.

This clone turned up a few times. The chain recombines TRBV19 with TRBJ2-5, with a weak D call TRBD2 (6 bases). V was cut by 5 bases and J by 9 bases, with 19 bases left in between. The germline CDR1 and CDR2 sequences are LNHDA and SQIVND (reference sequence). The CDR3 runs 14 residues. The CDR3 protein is CASSETVIGGAQYF. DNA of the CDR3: TGTGCCAGTAGTGAGACCGTTATAGGAGGGGCCCAGTACTTC. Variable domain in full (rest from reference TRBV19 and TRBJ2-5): DGGITQSPKYLFRKEGQNVTLSCEQNLNHDAMYWYRQDPGQGLRLIYYSQIVNDFQKGDIAEGYSVSREKKESFPLTVTSAQKNPTAFYLCASSETVIGGAQYFGPGTRLLVL.

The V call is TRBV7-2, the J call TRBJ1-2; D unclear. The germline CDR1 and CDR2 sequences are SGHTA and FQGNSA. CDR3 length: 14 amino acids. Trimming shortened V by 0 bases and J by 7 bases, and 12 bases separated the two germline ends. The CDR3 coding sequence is TGTGCCAGCAGCTTAGCTTTTTCGGGAGCTGGCTACACCTTC. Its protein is CASSLAFSGAGYTF.

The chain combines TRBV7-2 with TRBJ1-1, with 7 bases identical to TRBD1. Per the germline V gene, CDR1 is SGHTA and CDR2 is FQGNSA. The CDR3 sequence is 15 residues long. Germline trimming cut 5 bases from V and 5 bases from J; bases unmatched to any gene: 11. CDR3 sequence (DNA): TGTGCCAGCAGCCCGAGAGCAGGGGGGCTAACTGAAGCTTTCTTT. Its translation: CASSPRAGGLTEAFF.

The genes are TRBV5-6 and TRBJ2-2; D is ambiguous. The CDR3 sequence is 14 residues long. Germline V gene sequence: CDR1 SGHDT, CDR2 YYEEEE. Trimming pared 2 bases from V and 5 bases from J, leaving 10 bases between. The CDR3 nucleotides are TGTGCCAGCAGCTTCAGCTTCAGGACCGGGGAGCTGTTTTTT. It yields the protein CASSFSFRTGELFF.

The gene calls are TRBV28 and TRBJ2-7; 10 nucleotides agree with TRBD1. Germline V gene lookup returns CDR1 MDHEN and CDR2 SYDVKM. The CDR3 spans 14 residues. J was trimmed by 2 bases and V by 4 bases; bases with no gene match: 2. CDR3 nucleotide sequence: TGTGCCAGCAGTTCTGACAGGGGGCCCTACGAGCAGTACTTC. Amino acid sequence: CASSSDRGPYEQYF.

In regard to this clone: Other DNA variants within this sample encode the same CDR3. The CDR3 nucleotides read TGTGCCAGCAGCTTGGGGTTAGCGGGTTACAATGAGCAGTTCTTC. Protein product: CASSLGLAGYNEQFF. The chain carries TRBV5-8 and TRBJ2-1; 7 bases agree with TRBD2. The V gene end was trimmed by 0 bases and the J gene end by 4 bases; junction bases not matched to a gene: 4. This CDR3 region has 15 residues. CDR1 is SGHTS, CDR2 YDEGEE, per germline.

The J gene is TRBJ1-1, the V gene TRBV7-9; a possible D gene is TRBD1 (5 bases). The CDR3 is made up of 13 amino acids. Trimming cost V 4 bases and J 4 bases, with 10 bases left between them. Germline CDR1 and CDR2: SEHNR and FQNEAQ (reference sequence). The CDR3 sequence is CASSSRAPTEAFF. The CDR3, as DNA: TGTGCCAGCAGCTCCAGGGCCCCCACTGAAGCTTTCTTT.

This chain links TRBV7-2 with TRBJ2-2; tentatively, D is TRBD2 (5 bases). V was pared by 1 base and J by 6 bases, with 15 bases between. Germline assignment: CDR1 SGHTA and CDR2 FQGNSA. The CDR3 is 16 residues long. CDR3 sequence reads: CASSLGPPGSAGELFF. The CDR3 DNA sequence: TGTGCCAGCAGCTTAGGGCCCCCCGGTAGCGCCGGGGAGCTGTTTTTT.

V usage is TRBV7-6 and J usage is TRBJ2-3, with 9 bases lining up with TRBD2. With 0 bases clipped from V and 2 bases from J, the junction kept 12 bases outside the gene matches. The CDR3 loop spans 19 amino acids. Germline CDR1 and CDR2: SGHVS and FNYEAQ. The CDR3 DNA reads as TGTGCCAGCAGCTTAGCGCGGCTAGCGGGAAGTAGGTCCACAGATACGCAGTATTTT. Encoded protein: CASSLARLAGSRSTDTQYF.

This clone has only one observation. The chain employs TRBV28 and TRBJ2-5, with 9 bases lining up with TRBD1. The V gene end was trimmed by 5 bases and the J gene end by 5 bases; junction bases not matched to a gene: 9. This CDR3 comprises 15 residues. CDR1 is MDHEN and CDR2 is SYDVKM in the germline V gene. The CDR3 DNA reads TGTGCCAGCAGTACAGGGGGCCTGAGTACCGAGACCCAGTACTTC. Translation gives CASSTGGLSTETQYF.

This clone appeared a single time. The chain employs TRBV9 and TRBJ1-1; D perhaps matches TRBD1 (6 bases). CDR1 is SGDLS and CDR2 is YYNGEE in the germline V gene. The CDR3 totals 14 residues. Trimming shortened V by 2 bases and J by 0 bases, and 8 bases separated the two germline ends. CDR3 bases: TGTGCCAGCAGCGTCACAGGGTTGAACACTGAAGCTTTCTTT. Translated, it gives CASSVTGLNTEAFF.

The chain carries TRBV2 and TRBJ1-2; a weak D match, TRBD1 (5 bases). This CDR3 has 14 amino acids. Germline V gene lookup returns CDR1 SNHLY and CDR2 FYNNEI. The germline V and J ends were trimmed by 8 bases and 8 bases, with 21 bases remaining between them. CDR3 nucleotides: TGTGCCAGCTTTTCGGTGGCAGGGTGGAGCGGCTACACCTTC. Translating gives CASFSVAGWSGYTF.

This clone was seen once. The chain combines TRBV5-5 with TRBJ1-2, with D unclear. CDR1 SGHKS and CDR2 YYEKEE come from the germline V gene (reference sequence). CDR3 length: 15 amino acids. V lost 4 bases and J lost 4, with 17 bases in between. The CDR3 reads CASSREAGYIYGYTF. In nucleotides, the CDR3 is TGTGCCAGCAGCCGGGAGGCAGGATATATCTATGGCTACACCTTC.

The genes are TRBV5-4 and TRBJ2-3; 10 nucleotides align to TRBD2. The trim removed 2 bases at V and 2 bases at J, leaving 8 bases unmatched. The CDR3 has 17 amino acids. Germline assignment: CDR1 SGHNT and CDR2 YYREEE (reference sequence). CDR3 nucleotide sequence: TGTGCCAGCAGCTTAGGTAGCGGGGGGCCTTTCACAGATACGCAGTATTTT. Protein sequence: CASSLGSGGPFTDTQYF.

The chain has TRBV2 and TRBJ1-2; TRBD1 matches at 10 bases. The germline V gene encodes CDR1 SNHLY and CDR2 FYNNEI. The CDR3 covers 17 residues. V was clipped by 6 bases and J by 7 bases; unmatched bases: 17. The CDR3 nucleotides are TGTGCCAGCAGCGATCCGGGACAGGGGTCCCCAGCGGGTGGCTACACCTTC. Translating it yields CASSDPGQGSPAGGYTF.

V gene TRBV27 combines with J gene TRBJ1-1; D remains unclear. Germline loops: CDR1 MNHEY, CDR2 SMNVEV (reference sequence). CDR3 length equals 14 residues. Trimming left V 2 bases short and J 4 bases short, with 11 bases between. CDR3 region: CASSLRGHPTEAFF. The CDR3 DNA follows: TGTGCCAGCAGTTTACGAGGGCACCCCACTGAAGCTTTCTTT.

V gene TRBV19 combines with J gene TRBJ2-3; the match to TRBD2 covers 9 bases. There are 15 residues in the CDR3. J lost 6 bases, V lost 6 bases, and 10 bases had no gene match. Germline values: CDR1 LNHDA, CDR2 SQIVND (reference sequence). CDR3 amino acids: CASRGTSSFGDTQYF. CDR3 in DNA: TGTGCCAGTAGGGGGACTAGCTCCTTTGGGGATACGCAGTATTTT.

CDR3 region: CASSLNLESGGGNTIYF. The CDR3 DNA is TGTGCCAGCAGCTTAAATCTGGAGTCGGGAGGCGGAAACACCATATATTTT. V gene TRBV7-8 combines with J gene TRBJ1-3; unclear D gene. The germline V and J ends were trimmed by 2 bases and 4 bases, with 18 bases remaining between them. The CDR3 runs to 17 residues. Germline V gene sequence: CDR1 SGHVS, CDR2 FQNEAQ.

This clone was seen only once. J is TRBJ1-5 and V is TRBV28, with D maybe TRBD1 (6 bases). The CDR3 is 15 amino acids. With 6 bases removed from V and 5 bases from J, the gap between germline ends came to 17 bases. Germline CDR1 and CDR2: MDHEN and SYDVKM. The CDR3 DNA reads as TGTGCCAGCAGCCGGCTGGGGGCGGGCGATCAGCCCCAGCATTTT. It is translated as CASSRLGAGDQPQHF.

The CDR3: CASSLDPPTSGYEQYF. The CDR3 region has the DNA TGTGCCAGCAGCTTAGACCCGCCGACTAGCGGGTACGAGCAGTACTTC. The rearrangement links TRBV11-2 to TRBJ2-7, with 10 positions matching TRBD2. Trimming at V came to 0 bases and at J to 4 bases, leaving 6 bases not matched to a gene. The CDR3 totals 16 residues. Per germline, CDR1 SGHAT and CDR2 FQNNGV. Supplemented by reference TRBV11-2 and TRBJ2-7, the full variable domain reads EAGVAQSPRYKIIEKRQSVAFWCNPISGHATLYWYQQILGQGPKLLIQFQNNGVVDDSQLPKDRFSAERLKGVDSTLKIQPAKLEDSAVYLCASSLDPPTSGYEQYFGPGTRLTVT.

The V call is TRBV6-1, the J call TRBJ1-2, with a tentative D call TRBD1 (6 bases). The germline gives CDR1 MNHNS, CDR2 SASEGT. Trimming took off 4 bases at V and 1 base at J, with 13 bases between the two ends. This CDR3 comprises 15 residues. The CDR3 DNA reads TGTGCCAGCAGTGGAAAGACAGGAGGTAACTATGGCTACACCTTC. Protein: CASSGKTGGNYGYTF.

The CDR3 DNA is TGTGCCAGCACCCAGGGGCTGGTTGTGGGCGAGCAGTACTTC. Translation gives CASTQGLVVGEQYF. The chain joins TRBV6-1 to TRBJ2-7; TRBD1 is a possible D gene (6 bases). Germline CDR1 MNHNS, CDR2 SASEGT. Trimming stripped 7 bases from V and 6 bases from J, with 19 bases between. The CDR3 contains 14 residues.

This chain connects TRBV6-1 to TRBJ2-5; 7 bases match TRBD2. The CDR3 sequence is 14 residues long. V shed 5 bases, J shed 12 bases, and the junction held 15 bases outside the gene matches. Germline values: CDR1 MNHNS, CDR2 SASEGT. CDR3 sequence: CASSPDPGLRREYF. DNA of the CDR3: TGTGCCAGCAGTCCCGACCCGGGACTACGGAGGGAGTACTTC.

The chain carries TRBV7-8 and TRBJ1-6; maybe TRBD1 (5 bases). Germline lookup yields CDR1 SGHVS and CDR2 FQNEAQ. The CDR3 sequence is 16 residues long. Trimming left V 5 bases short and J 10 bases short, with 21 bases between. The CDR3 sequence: CASSQTPSQGWSPLHF. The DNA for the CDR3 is TGTGCCAGCAGCCAGACCCCGTCCCAGGGCTGGTCACCCCTCCACTTT.